The T cell receptor beta chain under discussion was sequenced for a study of blood T cell repertoires in COVID-19. Deletions cut 0 bases from V and 7 bases from J, with 13 bases between. Germline CDR1 is SGHRS and CDR2 is YFSETQ. The CDR3 loop spans 15 amino acids. The data were produced by immunoSEQ multiplex PCR, yet TCRdb's version contains in-frame clones alone and is incomplete. The sample includes 80,000 to 100,000 clones, over 75% of them seen just once. This chain links TRBV5-1 with TRBJ1-4, with D unclear. This receptor was identified in a man aged 55-75 years with acute or convalescent COVID-19. The sample was peripheral blood. CDR3 sequence reads: CASSLEEAWGEKLFF. DNA of the CDR3: TGCGCCAGCAGCTTGGAGGAGGCCTGGGGTGAAAAACTGTTTTTT.